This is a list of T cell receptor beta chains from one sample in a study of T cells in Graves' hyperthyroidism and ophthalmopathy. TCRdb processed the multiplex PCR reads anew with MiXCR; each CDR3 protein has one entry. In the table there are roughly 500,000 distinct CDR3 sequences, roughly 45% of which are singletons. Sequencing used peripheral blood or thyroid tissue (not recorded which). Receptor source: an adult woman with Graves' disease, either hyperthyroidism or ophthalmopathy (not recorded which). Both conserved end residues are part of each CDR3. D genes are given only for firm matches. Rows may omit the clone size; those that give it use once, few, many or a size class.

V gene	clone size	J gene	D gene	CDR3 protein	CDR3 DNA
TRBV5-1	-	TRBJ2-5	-	CASSWIYGTGETQYF	TGCGCCAGCAGCTGGATCTACGGGACGGGAGAGACCCAGTACTTC
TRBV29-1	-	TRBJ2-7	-	CSDRAGERYEQYF	TGCAGTGACAGGGCGGGAGAGAGGTACGAGCAGTACTTC
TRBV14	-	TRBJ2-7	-	CASSQEGLRSYEQYF	TGTGCCAGCAGCCAAGAAGGACTACGCTCCTACGAGCAGTACTTC
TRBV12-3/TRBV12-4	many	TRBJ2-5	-	CASSFGRKKETQYF	TGTGCCAGCAGTTTCGGACGGAAAAAAGAGACCCAGTACTTC
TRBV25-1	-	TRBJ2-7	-	CASTQGGEFYEQYF	TGTGCCAGCACCCAAGGGGGTGAGTTCTACGAGCAGTACTTC
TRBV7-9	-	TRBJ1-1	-	CASSPSQGMWTEAFF	TGTGCCAGCAGTCCATCACAGGGTATGTGGACTGAAGCTTTCTTT
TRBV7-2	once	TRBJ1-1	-	CASSRQGSEAFF	TGTGCCAGCAGCCGTCAGGGGTCTGAAGCTTTCTTT
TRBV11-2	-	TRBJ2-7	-	CASSSWTIGEQYF	TGTGCCAGCAGCTCCTGGACTATCGGCGAGCAGTACTTC
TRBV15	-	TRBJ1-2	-	CATSRVGPDYGYTF	TGTGCCACCAGCAGAGTGGGACCGGACTATGGCTACACCTTC
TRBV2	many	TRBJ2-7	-	CASSEAQGPYEQYF	TGTGCCAGCAGTGAAGCGCAGGGCCCCTACGAGCAGTACTTC
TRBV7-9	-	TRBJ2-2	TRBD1	CASSHRDRDWYTGELFF	TGTGCCAGCAGCCACCGGGACAGGGATTGGTACACCGGGGAGCTGTTTTTT
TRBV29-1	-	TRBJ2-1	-	CSVVGPGEQFF	TGCAGCGTTGTCGGCCCGGGTGAGCAGTTCTTC
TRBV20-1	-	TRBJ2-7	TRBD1	CSAREEFRDRNYEQYF	TGCAGTGCTAGAGAGGAGTTTCGGGACAGGAACTACGAGCAGTACTTC
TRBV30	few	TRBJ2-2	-	CAWSVYGELFF	TGTGCCTGGAGTGTATACGGGGAGCTGTTTTTT
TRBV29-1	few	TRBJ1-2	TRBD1	CSVSGGKTYGYTF	TGCAGCGTCTCAGGGGGTAAGACCTATGGCTACACCTTC
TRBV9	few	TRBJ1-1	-	CASSVGWGRNTEAFF	TGTGCCAGTAGCGTAGGTTGGGGGAGGAACACTGAAGCTTTCTTT
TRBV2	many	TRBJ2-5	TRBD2	CASREGISGSQETQYF	TGTGCCAGCAGGGAAGGCATTAGCGGGAGCCAAGAGACCCAGTACTTC
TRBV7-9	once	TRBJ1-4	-	CASSRSGSEKLFF	TGTGCCAGCAGCCGGTCAGGGAGTGAAAAACTGTTTTTT
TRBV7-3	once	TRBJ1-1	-	CATTYTGFMNTEAFF	TGTGCCACTACCTATACAGGGTTCATGAACACTGAAGCTTTCTTT
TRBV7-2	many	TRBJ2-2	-	CASSFRTVTGELFF	TGTGCCAGCAGCTTCCGGACAGTCACCGGGGAGCTGTTTTTT
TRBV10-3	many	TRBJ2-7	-	CAISESSAGSYEQYF	TGTGCCATCAGTGAGTCGTCGGCAGGCTCCTACGAGCAGTACTTC
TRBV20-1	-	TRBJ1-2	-	CSARDRGLLTGDDGYTF	TGCAGTGCTAGAGATCGTGGACTACTGACCGGGGACGATGGCTACACCTTC
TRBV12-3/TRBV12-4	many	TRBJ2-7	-	CASSCPPDTPYEQYF	TGTGCCAGCAGTTGCCCTCCGGACACTCCCTACGAGCAGTACTTC
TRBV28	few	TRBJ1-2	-	CASSSDGRNYGYTF	TGTGCCAGCAGCTCCGATGGGAGAAACTATGGCTACACCTTC
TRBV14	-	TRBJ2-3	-	CASSQGVSSADTQYF	TGTGCCAGCAGCCAAGGAGTGTCGTCGGCAGATACGCAGTATTTT
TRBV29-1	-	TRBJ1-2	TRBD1	CSGWTGYNGYTF	TGCAGCGGATGGACAGGTTATAATGGCTACACCTTC
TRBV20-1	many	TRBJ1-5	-	CSASDRTQPQHF	TGCAGTGCATCCGACAGGACTCAGCCCCAGCATTTT
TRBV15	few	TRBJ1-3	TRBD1	CATSSRGSRNTIYF	TGTGCCACCAGCAGCAGGGGGTCGAGAAACACCATATATTTT
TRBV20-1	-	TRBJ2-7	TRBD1	CSARATGQGIYEQYF	TGCAGTGCTAGAGCCACGGGACAGGGTATCTACGAGCAGTACTTC
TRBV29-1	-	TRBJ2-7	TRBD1	CSVDLGTATSLNYEQYF	TGCAGCGTTGATCTCGGGACAGCGACATCACTCAACTACGAGCAGTACTTC
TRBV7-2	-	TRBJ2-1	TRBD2	CASSSGLAGGEQFF	TGTGCCAGCAGCTCGGGACTAGCGGGAGGTGAGCAGTTCTTC
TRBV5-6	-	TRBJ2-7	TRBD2	CASSPDGTSGSYEQYF	TGTGCCAGCAGCCCTGACGGGACTAGCGGGAGCTACGAGCAGTACTTC
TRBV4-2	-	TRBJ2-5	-	CASSLKGVSGLGGETQYF	TGTGCCAGCAGTCTAAAGGGAGTGTCCGGGCTTGGGGGAGAGACCCAGTACTTC
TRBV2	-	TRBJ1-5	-	CASSEDRRSNQPQHF	TGTGCCAGCAGCGAAGACAGGAGAAGCAATCAGCCCCAGCATTTT
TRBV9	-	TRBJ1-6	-	CASSGTRDSPLHF	TGTGCCAGCAGTGGGACAAGGGATTCACCCCTCCACTTT
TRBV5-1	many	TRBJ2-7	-	CASSPQRGSYEQYF	TGCGCCAGCAGCCCGCAGAGGGGGTCCTACGAGCAGTACTTC
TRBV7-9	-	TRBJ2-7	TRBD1	CASSSAQGEGYEQYF	TGTGCCAGCAGTTCGGCCCAGGGGGAAGGTTACGAGCAGTACTTC
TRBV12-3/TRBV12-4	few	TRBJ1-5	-	CASSLYPDSHQPQHF	TGTGCCAGCAGTTTGTACCCCGACAGTCATCAGCCCCAGCATTTT
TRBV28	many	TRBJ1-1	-	CASTGAEAFF	TGTGCCAGCACCGGCGCTGAAGCTTTCTTT
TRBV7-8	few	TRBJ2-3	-	CASSPRGLATTTDTQYF	TGTGCCAGCAGCCCCCGAGGGTTAGCGACAACCACAGATACGCAGTATTTT
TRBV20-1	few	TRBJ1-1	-	CSARNSASNRDTEAFF	TGCAGTGCTAGAAACAGCGCCTCAAATAGGGACACTGAAGCTTTCTTT
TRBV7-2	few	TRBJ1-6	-	CASSHPGPNSPLHF	TGTGCCAGCAGCCATCCGGGACCGAATTCACCCCTCCACTTT
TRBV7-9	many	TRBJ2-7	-	CASSLYYEQYF	TGTGCCAGCAGCCTTTACTACGAGCAGTACTTC
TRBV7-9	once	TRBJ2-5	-	CASSFRQLQETQYF	TGTGCCAGCAGCTTCCGACAGCTGCAAGAGACCCAGTACTTC
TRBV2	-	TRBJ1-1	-	CASNRKVGQTEAFF	TGTGCCAGCAACCGAAAGGTTGGCCAGACTGAAGCTTTCTTT
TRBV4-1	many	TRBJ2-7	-	CASSRDSVKGYEQYF	TGCGCCAGCAGCCGAGACAGCGTCAAGGGGTACGAGCAGTACTTC
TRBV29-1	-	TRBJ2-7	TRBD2	CSVEGGSRDEQYF	TGCAGCGTTGAGGGCGGGAGTCGCGACGAGCAGTACTTC
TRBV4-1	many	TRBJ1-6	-	CASSQRWGQVRNSPLHF	TGCGCCAGCAGCCAACGTTGGGGGCAAGTCCGTAATTCACCCCTCCACTTT
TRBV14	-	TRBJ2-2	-	CASSHRGPRELFF	TGTGCCAGCAGCCACAGAGGACCGAGGGAGCTGTTTTTT
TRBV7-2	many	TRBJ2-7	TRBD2	CASSLHLAGEGDSEQYF	TGTGCCAGCAGCTTACACCTAGCGGGAGAAGGTGACTCCGAGCAGTACTTC
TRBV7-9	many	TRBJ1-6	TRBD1	CASSLTGLRSPLHF	TGTGCCAGCAGCCTGACAGGGTTAAGGTCACCCCTCCACTTT
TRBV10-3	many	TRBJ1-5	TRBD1	CATGGQGRQPQHF	TGTGCCACCGGGGGACAGGGCCGACAGCCCCAGCATTTT
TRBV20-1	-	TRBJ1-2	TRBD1	CSAAGTGLYGYTF	TGCAGTGCGGCCGGGACAGGGCTCTATGGCTACACCTTC
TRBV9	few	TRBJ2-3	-	CASSVVAASTDTQYF	TGTGCCAGCAGCGTAGTAGCGGCTAGCACAGATACGCAGTATTTT
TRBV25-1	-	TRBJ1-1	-	CASSEGPGGTEAFF	TGTGCCAGCAGTGAGGGGCCGGGAGGCACTGAAGCTTTCTTT
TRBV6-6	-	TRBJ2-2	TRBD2	CASSPVAGGNTGELFF	TGTGCCAGCAGTCCGGTAGCGGGAGGGAACACCGGGGAGCTGTTTTTT
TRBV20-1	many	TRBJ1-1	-	CRIEANTEAFF	TGCAGGATAGAGGCGAACACTGAAGCTTTCTTT
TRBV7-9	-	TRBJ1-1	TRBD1	CASSPQTGRLNTEAFF	TGTGCCAGCAGCCCCCAGACAGGGAGGCTGAACACTGAAGCTTTCTTT
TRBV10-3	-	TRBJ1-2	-	CAISFTAAYGYTF	TGTGCCATCAGTTTCACGGCAGCCTATGGCTACACCTTC